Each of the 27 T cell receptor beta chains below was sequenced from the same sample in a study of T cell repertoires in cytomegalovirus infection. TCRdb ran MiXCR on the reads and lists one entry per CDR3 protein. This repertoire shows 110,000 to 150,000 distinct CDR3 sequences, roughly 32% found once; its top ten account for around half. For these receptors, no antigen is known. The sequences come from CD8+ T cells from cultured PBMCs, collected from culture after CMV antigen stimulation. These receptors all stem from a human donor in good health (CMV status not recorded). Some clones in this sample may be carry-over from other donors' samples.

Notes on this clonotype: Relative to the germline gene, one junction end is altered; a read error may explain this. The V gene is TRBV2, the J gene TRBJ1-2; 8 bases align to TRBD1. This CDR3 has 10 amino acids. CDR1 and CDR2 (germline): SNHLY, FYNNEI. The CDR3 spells CASRGQALAF. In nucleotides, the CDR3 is TGTGCCAGCAGGGGACAGGCCCTCGCCTTC.

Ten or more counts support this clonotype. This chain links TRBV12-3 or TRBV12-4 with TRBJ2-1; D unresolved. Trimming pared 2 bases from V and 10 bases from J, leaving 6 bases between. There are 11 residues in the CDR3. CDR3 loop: CASSLPGEQFF. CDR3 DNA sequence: TGTGCCAGCAGTTTACCCGGGGAGCAGTTCTTC.

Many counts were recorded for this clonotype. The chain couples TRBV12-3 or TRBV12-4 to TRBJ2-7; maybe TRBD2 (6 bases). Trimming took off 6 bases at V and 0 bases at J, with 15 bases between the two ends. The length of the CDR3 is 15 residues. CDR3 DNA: TGTGCCAGCAGCCTATTCGGGGGAAGCTCCTACGAGCAGTACTTC. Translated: CASSLFGGSSYEQYF.

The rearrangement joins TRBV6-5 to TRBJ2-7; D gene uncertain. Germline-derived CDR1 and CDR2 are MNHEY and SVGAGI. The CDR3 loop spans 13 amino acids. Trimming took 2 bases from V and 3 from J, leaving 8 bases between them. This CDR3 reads CASSYGYFYEQYF. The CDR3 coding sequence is TGTGCCAGCAGTTACGGCTACTTCTACGAGCAGTACTTC.

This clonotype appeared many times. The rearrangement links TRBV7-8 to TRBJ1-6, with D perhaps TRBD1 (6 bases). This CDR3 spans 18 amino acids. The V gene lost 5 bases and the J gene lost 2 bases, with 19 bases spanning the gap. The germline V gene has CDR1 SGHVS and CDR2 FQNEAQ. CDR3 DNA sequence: TGTGCCAGCAGCCCGAAGGGTTTGGGGGCAACCTATAATTCACCCCTCCACTTT. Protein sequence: CASSPKGLGATYNSPLHF.

The CDR3 reads CASSTPPPDRGSSGANVLTF. The CDR3 DNA is TGTGCCAGTAGTACCCCCCCCCCCGACAGGGGAAGCTCTGGGGCCAACGTCCTGACTTTC. V gene TRBV19 combines with J gene TRBJ2-6, with 8 bases aligning to TRBD1. The germline gives CDR1 LNHDA, CDR2 SQIVND (reference sequence). The CDR3 is 20 amino acids. V shed 4 bases and J 0 bases; nucleotides not matched to a gene: 14.

The CDR3 region is CASSMGASGGTYNEQFF. The CDR3 DNA reads TGTGCCAGTAGTATGGGGGCTAGCGGGGGGACTTACAATGAGCAGTTCTTC. This chain links TRBV19 with TRBJ2-1, with 11 positions matching TRBD2. The junction had 8 bases not matched to a gene; V was cut back by 3 bases and J by 4 bases. The germline V gene has CDR1 LNHDA and CDR2 SQIVND (reference sequence). The CDR3 sequence is 17 residues long.

The CDR3 DNA reads as TGTGCCAGTAGTATAGAAGGATCGGGCACTGAAGCTTTCTTT. Protein sequence: CASSIEGSGTEAFF. V is TRBV19 and J is TRBJ1-1; D ambiguous. V shed 0 bases and J shed 4 bases, with 9 bases lying between them. This CDR3 has 14 amino acids. Germline V gene lookup returns CDR1 LNHDA and CDR2 SQIVND (reference sequence).

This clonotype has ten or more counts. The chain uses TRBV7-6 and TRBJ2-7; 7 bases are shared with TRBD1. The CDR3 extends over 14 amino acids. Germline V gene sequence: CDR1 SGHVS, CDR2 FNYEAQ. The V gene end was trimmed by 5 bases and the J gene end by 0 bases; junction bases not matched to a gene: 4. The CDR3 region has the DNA TGTGCCAGCAGCCGGGGACAGAGCTCCTACGAGCAGTACTTC. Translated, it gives CASSRGQSSYEQYF. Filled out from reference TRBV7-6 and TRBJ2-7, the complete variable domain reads GAGVSQSPRYKVTKRGQDVALRCDPISGHVSLYWYRQALGQGPEFLTYFNYEAQQDKSGLPNDRFSAERPEGSISTLTIQRTEQRDSAMYRCASSRGQSSYEQYFGPGTRLTVT.

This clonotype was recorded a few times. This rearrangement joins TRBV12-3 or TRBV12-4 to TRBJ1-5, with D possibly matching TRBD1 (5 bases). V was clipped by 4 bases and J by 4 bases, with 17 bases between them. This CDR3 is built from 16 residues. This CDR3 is CASSSSRENRNQPQHF. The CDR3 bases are TGTGCCAGCAGTTCCTCCAGGGAGAATCGGAATCAGCCCCAGCATTTT.

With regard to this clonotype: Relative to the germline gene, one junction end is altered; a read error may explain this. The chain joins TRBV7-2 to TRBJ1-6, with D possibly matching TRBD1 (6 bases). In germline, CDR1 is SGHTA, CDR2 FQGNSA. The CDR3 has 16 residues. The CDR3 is CARSLRGGTSNSPLHF. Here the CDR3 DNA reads TGTGCCAGGAGCTTACGAGGCGGGACATCCAATTCACCCCTCCACTTT. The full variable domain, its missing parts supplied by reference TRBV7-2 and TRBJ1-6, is GAGVSQSPSNKVTEKGKDVELRCDPISGHTALYWYRQSLGQGLEFLIYFQGNSAPDKSGLPSDRFSAERTGGSVSTLTIQRTQQEDSAVYLCARSLRGGTSNSPLHFGNGTRLTVT.

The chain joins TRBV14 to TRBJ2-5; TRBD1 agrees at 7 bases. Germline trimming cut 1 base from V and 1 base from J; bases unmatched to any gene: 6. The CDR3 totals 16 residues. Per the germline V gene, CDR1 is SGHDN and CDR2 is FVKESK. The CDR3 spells CASSQGQGGLQETQYF. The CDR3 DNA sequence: TGTGCCAGCAGCCAAGGCCAAGGGGGCCTCCAAGAGACCCAGTACTTC.

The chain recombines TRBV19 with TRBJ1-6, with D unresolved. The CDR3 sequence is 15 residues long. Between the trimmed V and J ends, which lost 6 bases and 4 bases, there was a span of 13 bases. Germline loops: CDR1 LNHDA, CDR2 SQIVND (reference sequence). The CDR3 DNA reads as TGTGCCAGTAGGTTGGACGGAAATTATAATTCACCCCTCCACTTT. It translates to CASRLDGNYNSPLHF. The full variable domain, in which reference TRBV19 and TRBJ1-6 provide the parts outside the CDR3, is DGGITQSPKYLFRKEGQNVTLSCEQNLNHDAMYWYRQDPGQGLRLIYYSQIVNDFQKGDIAEGYSVSREKKESFPLTVTSAQKNPTAFYLCASRLDGNYNSPLHFGNGTRLTVT.

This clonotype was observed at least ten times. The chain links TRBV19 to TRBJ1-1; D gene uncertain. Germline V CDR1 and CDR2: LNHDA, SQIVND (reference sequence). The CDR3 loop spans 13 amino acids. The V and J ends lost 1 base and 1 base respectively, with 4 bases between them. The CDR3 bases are TGTGCCAGTAGTATAGGACAGAACACTGAAGCTTTCTTT. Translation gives CASSIGQNTEAFF.

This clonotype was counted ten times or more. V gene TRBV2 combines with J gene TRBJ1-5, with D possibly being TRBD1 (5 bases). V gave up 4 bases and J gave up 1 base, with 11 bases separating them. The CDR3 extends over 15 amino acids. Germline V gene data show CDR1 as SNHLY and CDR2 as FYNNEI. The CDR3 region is CASSGGGISNQPQHF. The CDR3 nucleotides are TGTGCCAGCAGTGGGGGCGGCATAAGCAATCAGCCCCAGCATTTT.

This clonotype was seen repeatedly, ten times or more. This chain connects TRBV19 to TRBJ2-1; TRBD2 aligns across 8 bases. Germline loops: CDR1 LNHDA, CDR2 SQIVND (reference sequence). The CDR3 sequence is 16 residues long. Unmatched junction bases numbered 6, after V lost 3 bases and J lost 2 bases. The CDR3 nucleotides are TGTGCCAGTAGTATTGGTGCGGGGGGCCCCTACAATGAGCAGTTCTTC. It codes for CASSIGAGGPYNEQFF.

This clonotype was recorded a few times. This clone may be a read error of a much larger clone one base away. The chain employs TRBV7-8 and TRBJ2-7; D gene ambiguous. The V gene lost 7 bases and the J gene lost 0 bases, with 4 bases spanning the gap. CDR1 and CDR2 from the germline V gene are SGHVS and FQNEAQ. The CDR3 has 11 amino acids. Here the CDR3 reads CASTSSYEQYF. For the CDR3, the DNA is TGTGCCAGCACCTCCTCCTACGAGCAGTACTTC.

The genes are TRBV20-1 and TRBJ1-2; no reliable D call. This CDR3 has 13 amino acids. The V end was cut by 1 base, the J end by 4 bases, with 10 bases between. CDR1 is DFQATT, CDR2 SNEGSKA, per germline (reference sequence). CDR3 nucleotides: TGCAGTGCTAGAGTAGCAGCCCTCTATGGCTACACCTTC. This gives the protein CSARVAALYGYTF.

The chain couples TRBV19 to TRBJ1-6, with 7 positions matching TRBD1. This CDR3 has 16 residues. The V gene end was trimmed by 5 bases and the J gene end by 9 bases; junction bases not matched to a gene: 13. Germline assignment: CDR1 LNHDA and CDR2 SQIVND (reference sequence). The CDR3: CASSSFGDRVFSPLHF. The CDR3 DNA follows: TGTGCCAGTAGTTCTTTTGGAGACAGGGTTTTTTCACCCCTCCACTTT. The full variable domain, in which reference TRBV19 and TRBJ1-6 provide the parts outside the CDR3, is DGGITQSPKYLFRKEGQNVTLSCEQNLNHDAMYWYRQDPGQGLRLIYYSQIVNDFQKGDIAEGYSVSREKKESFPLTVTSAQKNPTAFYLCASSSFGDRVFSPLHFGNGTRLTVT.

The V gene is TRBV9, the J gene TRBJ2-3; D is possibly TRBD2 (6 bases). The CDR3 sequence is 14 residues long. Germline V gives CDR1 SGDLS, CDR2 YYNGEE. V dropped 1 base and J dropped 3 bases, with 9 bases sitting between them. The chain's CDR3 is CASSVWGETDTQYF. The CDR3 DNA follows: TGTGCCAGCAGCGTATGGGGGGAAACAGATACGCAGTATTTT.

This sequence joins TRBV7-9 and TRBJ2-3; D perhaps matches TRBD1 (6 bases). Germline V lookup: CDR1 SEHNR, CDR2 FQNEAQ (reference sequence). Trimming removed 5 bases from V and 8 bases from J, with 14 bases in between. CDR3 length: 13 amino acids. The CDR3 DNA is TGTGCCAGCAGCCAACAGGGTTCGGGTACGCAGTATTTT. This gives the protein CASSQQGSGTQYF.

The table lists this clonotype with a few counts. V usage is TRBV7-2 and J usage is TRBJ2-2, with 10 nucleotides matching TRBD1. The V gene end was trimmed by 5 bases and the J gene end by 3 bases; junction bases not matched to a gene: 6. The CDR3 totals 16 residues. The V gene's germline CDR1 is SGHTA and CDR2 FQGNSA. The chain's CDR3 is CASSPRDRGHTGELFF. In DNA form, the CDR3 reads TGTGCCAGCAGCCCGCGGGACAGGGGTCACACCGGGGAGCTGTTTTTT.

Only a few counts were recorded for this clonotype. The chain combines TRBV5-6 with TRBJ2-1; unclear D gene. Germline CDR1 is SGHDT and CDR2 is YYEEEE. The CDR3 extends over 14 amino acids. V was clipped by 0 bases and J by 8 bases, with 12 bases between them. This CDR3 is CASSLGSVQDEQFF. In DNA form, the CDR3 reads TGTGCCAGCAGCTTGGGCAGCGTACAAGATGAGCAGTTCTTC.

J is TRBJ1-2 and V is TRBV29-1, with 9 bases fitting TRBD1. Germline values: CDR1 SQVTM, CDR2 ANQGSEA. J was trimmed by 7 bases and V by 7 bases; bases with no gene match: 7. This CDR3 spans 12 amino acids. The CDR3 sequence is CSGGQGQRGYTF. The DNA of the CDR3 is TGCAGCGGGGGACAGGGCCAACGTGGCTACACCTTC.

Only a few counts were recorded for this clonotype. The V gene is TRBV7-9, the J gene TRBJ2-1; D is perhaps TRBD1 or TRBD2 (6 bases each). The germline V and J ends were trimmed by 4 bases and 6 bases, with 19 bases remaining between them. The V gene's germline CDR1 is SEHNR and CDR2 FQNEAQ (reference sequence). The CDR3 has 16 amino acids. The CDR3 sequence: CASSSTREGGLNEQFF. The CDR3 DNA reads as TGTGCCAGCAGCTCCACCCGTGAAGGGGGACTCAATGAGCAGTTCTTC.

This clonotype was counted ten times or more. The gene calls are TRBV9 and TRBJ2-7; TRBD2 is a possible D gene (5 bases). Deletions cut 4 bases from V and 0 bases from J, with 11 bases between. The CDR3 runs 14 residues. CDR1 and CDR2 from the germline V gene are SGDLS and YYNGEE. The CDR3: CASSPSGDSYEQYF. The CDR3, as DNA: TGTGCCAGCAGCCCCTCCGGGGACTCCTACGAGCAGTACTTC.

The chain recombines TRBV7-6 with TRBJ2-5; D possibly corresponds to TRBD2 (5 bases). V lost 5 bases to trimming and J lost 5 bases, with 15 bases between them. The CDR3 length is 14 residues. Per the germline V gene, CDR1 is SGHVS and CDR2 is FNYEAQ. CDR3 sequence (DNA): TGTGCCAGCAGCCAAGGTTCGGGGTGGGAGACCCAGTACTTC. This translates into CASSQGSGWETQYF.